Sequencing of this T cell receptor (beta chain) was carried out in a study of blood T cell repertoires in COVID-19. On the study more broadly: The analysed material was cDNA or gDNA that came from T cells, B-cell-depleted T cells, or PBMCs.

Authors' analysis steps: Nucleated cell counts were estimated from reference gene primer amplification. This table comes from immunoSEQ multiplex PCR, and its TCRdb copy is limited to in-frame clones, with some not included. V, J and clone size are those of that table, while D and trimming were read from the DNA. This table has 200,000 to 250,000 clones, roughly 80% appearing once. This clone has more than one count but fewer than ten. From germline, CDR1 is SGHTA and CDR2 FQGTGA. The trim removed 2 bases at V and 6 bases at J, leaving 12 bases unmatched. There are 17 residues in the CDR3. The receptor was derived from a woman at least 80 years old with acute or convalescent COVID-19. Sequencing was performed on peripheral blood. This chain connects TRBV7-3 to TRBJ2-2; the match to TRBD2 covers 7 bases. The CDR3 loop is CASSLWGGAQVPGELFF. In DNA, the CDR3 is TGTGCCAGCAGCTTATGGGGAGGGGCCCAGGTCCCCGGGGAGCTGTTTTTT.